Detailed here is one T cell receptor beta chain. The data were obtained in a study of blood T cell repertoires in COVID-19. Original data processing: From reference gene primer amplification, estimates of nucleated cell counts were derived. Clones were sequenced by immunoSEQ multiplex PCR, and TCRdb holds only the in-frame ones, with some missing. That table furnishes V, J and clone size, whereas the DNA furnished D and trimming. This sample has about 120,000 clones; less than 85% occur once, and the top ten carry around 4%. Trimming left V 3 bases short and J 4 bases short, with 19 bases between. The germline CDR1 and CDR2 sequences are SGHNT and YYREEE (reference sequence). The CDR3 extends over 17 amino acids.

This sequence was found in a woman at least 80 years old with acute or convalescent COVID-19. The chain is built from TRBV5-4 and TRBJ2-2, with D possibly TRBD1 on 5 matching bases. Sequencing input: peripheral blood. The CDR3 DNA reads as TGTGCCAGCAGCTCCATGATTTTGACAGTACCCACCGGGGAGCTGTTTTTT. Translated: CASSSMILTVPTGELFF.